What follows are 15 T cell receptor beta chains derived from one specimen sequenced in a study of cytomegalovirus exposure and HLA in healthy donors. 60 Vbeta and 13 Jbeta primers were used in PCR. Sequencing was performed with immunoSEQ multiplex PCR; in TCRdb, only in-frame clones are kept and a portion is missing. The table has roughly 98,000 clones, 62% seen once. The sequencing input was PBMCs. These receptors all come from a young woman in good health and CMV-seropositive.

The chain links TRBV28 to TRBJ2-7; 8 bases map to TRBD2. CDR3 length: 15 residues. Germline V gives CDR1 MDHEN, CDR2 SYDVKM. Trimming cost V 5 bases and J 0 bases; bases outside gene matches: 6. The chain's CDR3 is CASSPQSGSSYEQYF. CDR3 nucleotides: TGTGCCAGCAGTCCTCAAAGCGGGAGCTCCTACGAGCAGTACTTC.

This chain links TRBV5-1 with TRBJ2-3; 11 bases line up with TRBD2. Per germline, CDR1 SGHRS and CDR2 YFSETQ. V lost 2 bases, J lost 5 bases, and 4 bases stayed unmatched. There are 15 residues in the CDR3. CDR3: CASSFVAGGQDTQYF. CDR3 nucleotides: TGCGCCAGCAGCTTCGTAGCGGGGGGGCAAGATACGCAGTATTTT.

This chain connects TRBV27 to TRBJ1-5; 11 bases match TRBD1. Germline CDR1 reads MNHEY; CDR2 reads SMNVEV (reference sequence). Germline trimming cut 5 bases from V and 3 bases from J; bases unmatched to any gene: 9. The CDR3 runs to 17 residues. The DNA of the CDR3 is TGTGCCAGCAGTGCCGGTCTGGGACAGGGGGTCAATCAGCCCCAGCATTTT. Protein product: CASSAGLGQGVNQPQHF.

V and J are TRBV11-2 and TRBJ2-1; TRBD2 aligns across 8 bases. Looked up from germline, CDR1 is SGHAT and CDR2 is FQNNGV. The length of the CDR3 is 16 residues. The junction had 8 bases not matched to a gene; V was cut back by 1 base and J by 6 bases. The CDR3 sequence is CASSLGMAGGLNEQFF. CDR3 DNA sequence: TGTGCCAGCAGCTTAGGGATGGCGGGGGGCCTCAATGAGCAGTTCTTC.

The V gene is TRBV15, the J gene TRBJ2-1; possibly TRBD2 for D (6 bases). Germline loops: CDR1 LNHNV, CDR2 YYDKDF (reference sequence). This CDR3 contains 14 residues. Trimming shortened V by 5 bases and J by 10 bases, and 18 bases separated the two germline ends. For the CDR3, the DNA is TGTGCCACCAGCTCCTCGGGGGACCCGAGGGAGCAGTTCTTC. Its protein is CATSSSGDPREQFF.

This clone was observed once. At one boundary the junction diverges from the germline segment, which might be a read error. V is TRBV6-5 and J is TRBJ1-2, with D tentatively TRBD1 (6 bases). Germline V gene sequence: CDR1 MNHEY, CDR2 SVGAGI. The CDR3 sequence is 13 residues long. The CDR3 region has the DNA TGTGCCAGCAGTTACCTATCAGGGGATGGCTACCCCTTC. Translating gives CASSYLSGDGYPF.

This chain links TRBV16 with TRBJ1-5, with 8 bases fitting TRBD1. V gave up 4 bases and J gave up 2 bases; unmatched junction bases: 7. The germline V gene encodes CDR1 KGHSY and CDR2 FQNENV. The CDR3 runs 16 residues. CDR3 sequence: CASSPPDRGGNQPQHF. DNA of the CDR3: TGTGCCAGCAGCCCTCCAGACAGGGGAGGCAATCAGCCCCAGCATTTT.

J is TRBJ1-1 and V is TRBV6-5; D uncertain. Germline-derived CDR1 and CDR2 are MNHEY and SVGAGI. With 0 bases removed from V and 4 bases from J, the gap between germline ends came to 9 bases. The CDR3 runs 14 residues. DNA for the CDR3: TGTGCCAGCAGTTACTCGCGGGTGACCACTGAAGCTTTCTTT. This gives the protein CASSYSRVTTEAFF.

The chain uses TRBV7-2 and TRBJ1-3; 7 bases match TRBD1. Germline V gene data show CDR1 as SGHTA and CDR2 as FQGNSA. The V segment lost 5 bases and the J segment 4 bases; nucleotides outside the gene matches: 8. This CDR3 has 15 residues. The CDR3 is CASSVSAGGGNTIYF. CDR3 DNA: TGTGCCAGCAGCGTCTCGGCAGGGGGAGGAAACACCATATATTTT.

The V and J genes are TRBV6-5 and TRBJ1-1, with 8 bases fitting TRBD1. V lost 5 bases, J lost 5 bases, and 7 bases stayed unmatched. From germline, CDR1 is MNHEY and CDR2 SVGAGI. The CDR3 totals 14 residues. CDR3 residues: CASSPLTGGTEAFF. CDR3 nucleotides: TGTGCCAGCAGTCCCTTAACAGGGGGAACTGAAGCTTTCTTT.

The chain recombines TRBV6-6 with TRBJ2-6; maybe TRBD1 (5 bases). With 5 bases removed from V and 4 bases from J, the gap between germline ends came to 9 bases. CDR3 length equals 14 residues. CDR1 and CDR2 (germline): MNHNY, SVGAGI (reference sequence). CDR3 nucleotides: TGTGCCAGCAGTCCCCGGACAGGGGCCAACGTCCTGACTTTC. Translating it yields CASSPRTGANVLTF.

The chain employs TRBV10-3 and TRBJ2-7, with TRBD1 identical over 10 bases. The ends lost 3 bases at V and 7 bases at J; junction bases unmatched: 9. The germline gives CDR1 ENHRY, CDR2 SYGVKD. The CDR3 length is 15 residues. The CDR3 nucleotides are TGTGCCATCAGTGATGGGGACAGGGGTCCTCGAGAGCAGTACTTC. Its translation: CAISDGDRGPREQYF.

There are a few counts of this clone. V and J are TRBV5-4 and TRBJ2-5; no definite D call. The CDR3 length is 13 residues. CDR1 is SGHNT and CDR2 is YYREEE in the germline V gene (reference sequence). V was pared by 2 bases and J by 1 base, with 6 bases between. CDR3 in DNA: TGTGCCAGCAGCTTTTCATCCCAAGAGACCCAGTACTTC. Amino acids: CASSFSSQETQYF.

This clone was observed a few times. The chain links TRBV5-1 to TRBJ2-6, with TRBD1 matching 10 bases. After removal of 7 bases from V and 3 bases from J, the junction contained 4 bases not matched to a gene. Per germline, CDR1 SGHRS and CDR2 YFSETQ. The CDR3 is 15 residues long. The CDR3 reads CASGTGAFGANVLTF. The CDR3 bases are TGCGCCAGCGGGACAGGGGCGTTTGGGGCCAACGTCCTGACTTTC.

The chain combines TRBV7-2 with TRBJ2-7; D perhaps matches TRBD2 (5 bases). The CDR3 totals 13 residues. Trimming cost V 2 bases and J 4 bases, with 9 bases left between them. The germline V gene encodes CDR1 SGHTA and CDR2 FQGNSA. The CDR3 region is CASSLIRGYEQYF. For the CDR3, the DNA is TGTGCCAGCAGCTTAATTCGGGGTTACGAGCAGTACTTC. The whole variable domain, filled in from reference TRBV7-2 and TRBJ2-7, reads GAGVSQSPSNKVTEKGKDVELRCDPISGHTALYWYRQSLGQGLEFLIYFQGNSAPDKSGLPSDRFSAERTGGSVSTLTIQRTQQEDSAVYLCASSLIRGYEQYFGPGTRLTVT.